These T cell receptor beta chains were read from a single sample in a study of T cell responses to AZD1222 COVID-19 vaccine. Only in-frame clones appear in the TCRdb table, and some are missing; sequencing was by immunoSEQ multiplex PCR. The sample lists approximately 42,000 clones, roughly 88% occurring once. The input for sequencing was peripheral blood, taken 28 days after the second AZD1222 dose. The receptors originated from an adult who received the AZD1222 COVID-19 vaccine. CDR3s include the opening cysteine and the closing phenylalanine or tryptophan. The D gene is left open where the match is weak. The size field is filled for only some rows; it gives once, few, many or a size class.

>TRBV3-1/TRBV3-2|TRBJ2-3|TRBD2|.
CASSRGLTSDTDTQYF
TGTGCCAGCAGCCGCGGGTTGACTAGCGACACAGATACGCAGTATTTT
>TRBV6-5|TRBJ1-2|.|.
CASSPDRNYGYTF
TGTGCCAGCAGCCCGGACAGAAACTATGGCTACACCTTC
>TRBV3-1/TRBV3-2|TRBJ2-3|TRBD2|once
CASSQAGTSGGLTDTQYF
TGTGCCAGCAGCCAGGCCGGGACTAGCGGGGGCCTGACAGATACGCAGTATTTT
>TRBV6-5|TRBJ1-1|.|.
CATSGGMNTEAFF
TGTGCCACTTCTGGGGGGATGAACACTGAAGCTTTCTTT
>TRBV5-1|TRBJ2-1|.|few
CASSLAPGVFGNEQFF
TGCGCCAGCAGCTTGGCGCCAGGGGTTTTTGGCAATGAGCAGTTCTTC
>TRBV13|TRBJ2-1|.|few
CASSLPSGNEQFF
TGTGCCAGCAGCTTACCAAGCGGGAATGAGCAGTTCTTC
>TRBV5-1|TRBJ2-7|.|once
CASSLGLGRTYEQYF
TGCGCCAGCAGCTTGGGGCTCGGCCGGACGTACGAGCAGTACTTC
>TRBV7-2|TRBJ1-3|.|few
CASSLGSGGAGNTIYF
TGTGCCAGCAGCTTAGGGTCCGGGGGCGCTGGAAACACCATATATTTT
>TRBV6-5|TRBJ2-1|.|once
CASGDNEQFF
TGTGCCAGCGGGGACAATGAGCAGTTCTTC
>TRBV27|TRBJ2-1|TRBD1|.
CASSLGQGSYNEQFF
TGTGCCAGCAGTTTGGGACAGGGCTCCTACAATGAGCAGTTCTTC
>TRBV19|TRBJ1-5|TRBD1|.
CASSRDSNRGNQPQHF
TGTGCCAGTAGTAGGGACAGCAACCGGGGCAATCAGCCCCAGCATTTT
>TRBV6-6|TRBJ1-6|.|.
CASARGNNSPLHF
TGTGCCAGTGCCCGAGGAAATAATTCACCCCTCCACTTT
>TRBV7-9|TRBJ2-1|.|few
CASSFADNEQFF
TGTGCCAGCAGCTTCGCCGACAATGAGCAGTTCTTC
>TRBV12-3/TRBV12-4|TRBJ2-7|.|.
CASSFWVYEQYF
TGTGCCAGCAGTTTTTGGGTTTACGAGCAGTACTTC
>TRBV6-5|TRBJ1-2|.|.
CASSSPSDTTYGYTF
TGTGCCAGCAGTTCACCCTCGGACACCACCTATGGCTACACCTTC
>TRBV30|TRBJ1-1|.|.
CAWSPRVGAESTEAFF
TGTGCCTGGAGTCCACGGGTGGGGGCCGAGAGCACTGAAGCTTTCTTT
>TRBV3-1/TRBV3-2|TRBJ2-3|TRBD2|.
CASSQDSGGSDTQYF
TGTGCCAGCAGCCAAGATAGCGGGGGATCAGATACGCAGTATTTT
>TRBV5-1|TRBJ2-7|TRBD1|.
CASFKRTGGSYEQYF
TGCGCCAGTTTTAAAAGGACAGGGGGCTCCTACGAGCAGTACTTC
>TRBV3-1/TRBV3-2|TRBJ1-6|TRBD1|.
CASSQGDRNSPLHF
TGTGCCAGCAGCCAAGGGGACAGAAATTCACCCCTCCACTTT
>TRBV12-5|TRBJ1-1|.|.
CASAPNTEAFF
TGTGCTAGTGCTCCCAACACTGAAGCTTTCTTT
>TRBV9|TRBJ2-2|.|once
CASSVAGANTGELFF
TGTGCCAGCAGCGTAGCCGGGGCGAACACCGGGGAGCTGTTTTTT